What follows are 5 T cell receptor beta chains derived from one specimen sequenced in a study of T cell responses to AZD1222 COVID-19 vaccine. Sequenced by immunoSEQ multiplex PCR; TCRdb stores in-frame clones only, minus some. The sample carries about 67,000 clones, roughly 80% recorded once. Sequencing used peripheral blood, obtained 28 days after the second AZD1222 dose. All receptors derive from an adult who received the AZD1222 COVID-19 vaccine.

The CDR3 DNA reads as TGTGCCAGCAGTTTATTTGGCAGGGGGCCGAATCAGCCCCAGCATTTT. Its protein product is CASSLFGRGPNQPQHF. This sequence joins TRBV27 and TRBJ1-5; TRBD1 matches 8 bases. The J segment lost 4 bases and the V segment lost 1 base, leaving 6 bases of the junction unmatched. The CDR3 has 16 amino acids. Germline lookup yields CDR1 MNHEY and CDR2 SMNVEV (reference sequence).

This clone was observed a handful of times. This chain links TRBV19 with TRBJ2-1; 10 bases are shared with TRBD2. The CDR3 length is 16 residues. J gave up 6 bases and V 5 bases, and 10 bases lay outside the gene matches. Germline V lookup: CDR1 LNHDA, CDR2 SQIVND (reference sequence). The CDR3 is CASSQSGGAVGNEQFF. The CDR3 bases are TGTGCCAGTAGTCAGAGCGGGGGGGCCGTCGGCAATGAGCAGTTCTTC. The full variable domain, completed using reference TRBV19 and TRBJ2-1, is DGGITQSPKYLFRKEGQNVTLSCEQNLNHDAMYWYRQDPGQGLRLIYYSQIVNDFQKGDIAEGYSVSREKKESFPLTVTSAQKNPTAFYLCASSQSGGAVGNEQFFGPGTRLTVL.

The V call is TRBV27, the J call TRBJ2-1, with TRBD1 identical over 10 bases. Looked up from germline, CDR1 is MNHEY and CDR2 is SMNVEV (reference sequence). The CDR3 contains 16 residues. J lost 4 bases, V lost 6 bases, and 9 bases had no gene match. The CDR3 DNA follows: TGTGCCAGCAGCCTGGGGCGGGACAGGGGTTACAATGAGCAGTTCTTC. Translating it yields CASSLGRDRGYNEQFF.

In this sample, this clone is medium-sized (0.01 to 0.1%). The chain combines TRBV7-8 with TRBJ1-6; TRBD1 matches 7 bases. V shed 1 base, J shed 8 bases, and the junction held 8 bases outside the gene matches. The V gene's germline CDR1 is SGHVS and CDR2 FQNEAQ. This CDR3 is 16 amino acids long. CDR3 sequence: CASSLGTGVSYSPLHF. DNA for the CDR3: TGTGCCAGCAGCTTAGGAACAGGGGTGTCCTATTCACCCCTCCACTTT.

The chain recombines TRBV5-1 with TRBJ1-1, with a possible D match to TRBD1 (5 bases). The CDR3 covers 14 residues. V shed 2 bases and J shed 4 bases, with 12 bases lying between them. Germline lookup yields CDR1 SGHRS and CDR2 YFSETQ. The CDR3 region is CASSFQGGGTEAFF. CDR3 coding DNA: TGCGCCAGCAGCTTTCAGGGCGGAGGCACTGAAGCTTTCTTT.